Following are 10 T cell receptor beta chains from one sample sequenced in a study of cytomegalovirus exposure and HLA in healthy donors. Amplification used 60 Vbeta primers and 13 Jbeta primers. Clones were sequenced by immunoSEQ multiplex PCR, and TCRdb holds only the in-frame ones, with some missing. The sample yields roughly 130,000 clones, more than 80% seen once. The material sequenced was PBMCs. The origin of the receptors is a man under 40 in good health and CMV-seronegative.

This chain uses TRBV6-1 with TRBJ1-5; no definite D call. This CDR3 contains 15 residues. Trimming removed 2 bases from V and 4 bases from J, with 12 bases in between. CDR1 and CDR2 from the germline V gene are MNHNS and SASEGT. CDR3 loop: CASSEIFGRNQPQHF. In nucleotides, the CDR3 is TGTGCCAGCAGTGAAATCTTCGGGAGGAATCAGCCCCAGCATTTT.

The chain couples TRBV5-5 to TRBJ2-6; 8 nucleotides line up with TRBD1. Trimming removed 2 bases from V and 4 bases from J; junction bases left unmatched: 8. The CDR3 loop spans 17 amino acids. In germline, CDR1 is SGHKS, CDR2 YYEKEE (reference sequence). The CDR3 reads CASSLQLTGDGANVLTF. The CDR3 nucleotides are TGTGCCAGCAGCTTACAACTGACAGGGGACGGGGCCAACGTCCTGACTTTC.

This chain connects TRBV29-1 to TRBJ2-5; D is uncertain. The CDR3 contains 10 residues. Trimming removed 6 bases at V and 10 bases at J, with 12 bases between. From germline, CDR1 is SQVTM and CDR2 ANQGSEA. The CDR3 is CSVVYGGQYF. CDR3 sequence (DNA): TGCAGCGTGGTCTATGGTGGCCAGTACTTC.

The chain uses TRBV10-3 and TRBJ2-1; 8 bases agree with TRBD2. Germline CDR1 and CDR2: ENHRY and SYGVKD. With V trimmed by 1 base and J by 2 bases, 1 base remained unmatched. This CDR3 has 15 amino acids. The DNA of the CDR3 is TGTGCCATCAGTGAGTTAGCGGGGACCTACAATGAGCAGTTCTTC. This translates into CAISELAGTYNEQFF.

The chain carries TRBV28 and TRBJ1-3; tentatively, D is TRBD1 (5 bases). The CDR3 consists of 20 residues. V lost 5 bases and J 0 bases, leaving 26 bases between the germline ends. Germline V gene sequence: CDR1 MDHEN, CDR2 SYDVKM. The CDR3 DNA sequence: TGTGCCAGCAGTCCTCGGGGGTTACTCTCCGAATTAAACTCTGGAAACACCATATATTTT. It codes for CASSPRGLLSELNSGNTIYF.

This clone was counted once. The CDR3 region is CASSTGTDGNTIYF. The CDR3 DNA follows: TGTGCCAGCAGTACCGGGACAGATGGAAACACCATATATTTT. V is TRBV27 and J is TRBJ1-3; TRBD1 matches at 7 bases. This CDR3 has 14 residues. Trimming took 5 bases from V and 3 from J; bases not matched to a gene: 4. Germline V lookup: CDR1 MNHEY, CDR2 SMNVEV (reference sequence).

J is TRBJ2-5 and V is TRBV5-1; 9 bases agree with TRBD2. The CDR3 consists of 16 residues. V shed 4 bases and J 5 bases; nucleotides not matched to a gene: 12. CDR1 is SGHRS, CDR2 YFSETQ, per germline. The CDR3 loop reads CASSPQAGGPYETQYF. The CDR3 DNA is TGCGCCAGCAGCCCCCAGGCGGGAGGGCCGTACGAGACCCAGTACTTC.

This chain links TRBV4-1 with TRBJ2-7; 7 bases fit TRBD1. The J segment lost 7 bases and the V segment lost 4 bases, leaving 10 bases of the junction unmatched. The CDR3 runs 14 residues. Germline lookup yields CDR1 MGHRA and CDR2 YSYEKL. DNA of the CDR3: TGCGCCAGCAGCCTACACAGGACAGGAAGAGAGCAGTACTTC. This codes for CASSLHRTGREQYF.

CDR3 sequence reads: CASSSIGGGQYF. CDR3 nucleotides: TGTGCCAGCAGCTCAATCGGGGGGGGGCAGTACTTC. The chain couples TRBV7-9 to TRBJ2-5, with 8 bases aligning to TRBD2. Germline CDR1 and CDR2: SEHNR and FQNEAQ (reference sequence). The CDR3 has 12 amino acids. V was clipped by 4 bases and J by 11 bases; unmatched bases: 6.

V is TRBV29-1 and J is TRBJ2-3; 9 bases align to TRBD2. This CDR3 comprises 13 residues. Germline V lookup: CDR1 SQVTM, CDR2 ANQGSEA. V trimming: 4 bases; J trimming: 7 bases; junction bases outside the gene matches: 6. DNA for the CDR3: TGCAGCGTTGTTGGCGGGAGGGGATATACGCAGTATTTT. Translating it yields CSVVGGRGYTQYF.